The clone carrying this T cell receptor (beta chain) was detected only a few times. The antigen is not known. The sample originates from a study of cytotoxic CD8 clonotypes in ibrutinib-treated CLL. Study-level background: Responses comprised around 24 partial and 2 complete; at median approximately 68 months, about 15 remained remitted and some twelve progressed. Mean productive templates were approximately 230,000; mean productive rearrangements were 94,082. Study-level results: Clonality, elevated at ibrutinib response, dropped back toward baseline at progression.

V was clipped by 2 bases and J by 8 bases, with 10 bases between them. The CDR3 is 12 residues long. Germline CDR1 GTSNPN, CDR2 SVGIG (reference sequence). This table comes from immunoSEQ multiplex PCR, and its TCRdb copy is limited to in-frame clones, with some not included. The repertoire holds about 17,000 clones, approximately 60% seen once, with roughly 27% in the top ten. Sequencing was performed on PBMCs, taken after 12 months of ibrutinib treatment. The TCR sequence derives from a human donor with chronic lymphocytic leukemia. The chain combines TRBV30 with TRBJ1-3, with D perhaps matching TRBD1 (5 bases). In DNA, the CDR3 is TGTGCCTGGAGTCCTGGAGGGGACACCATATATTTT. It is translated as CAWSPGGDTIYF.